The T cell receptor (beta chain) under discussion was sequenced for a study of PD-L1 blockade in urothelial cancer. As for the study in general: The patients first took atezolizumab around 2014, receiving 1,200 mg intravenously every 3 weeks. Blood was subjected to analysis at 3 weeks (second dose) and 6 weeks following treatment start.

The V and J ends lost 5 bases and 7 bases, in that order; junction bases with no gene match: 12. The CDR3 extends over 17 amino acids. Germline V CDR1 and CDR2: SEHNR, FQNEAQ (reference sequence). Some clones are missing from TCRdb's copy, which holds only in-frame ones; the method was immunoSEQ multiplex PCR. The repertoire holds some 90,000 clones, with around 92% as singletons. The time point was: pretreatment peripheral blood. Patient disease was locally advanced or metastatic urothelial carcinoma. The chain joins TRBV7-9 to TRBJ2-1; 12 bases fit TRBD2. This TCR derives from a woman older than 75 with urothelial cancer. The input for sequencing was PBMCs, taken around atezolizumab (anti-PD-L1) treatment. This chain's CDR3 is CASSDSTSGSIGNEQFF. CDR3 nucleotides: TGTGCCAGCAGCGATTCGACTAGCGGGAGTATAGGTAATGAGCAGTTCTTC.